The T cell receptor beta chain under discussion was sequenced for a study of glioma-infiltrating T cells after dendritic cell vaccination. This CDR3 region has 15 residues. The ends were cut back, 3 bases at V and 7 bases at J, with 18 bases in the middle. The V gene's germline CDR1 is LNHDA and CDR2 SQIVND (reference sequence). This table comes from immunoSEQ multiplex PCR, and its TCRdb copy is limited to in-frame clones, with some not included. The table records approximately 50,000 clones, 89% of them present only once. Indicated time point: after dendritic cell vaccination, including at tumor progression/relapse. Patients had residual fresh-frozen tumor tissue and more than two years of survival data.

This specimen consisted of blood, obtained after dendritic cell vaccination. The sequence was collected from a human donor with glioblastoma. The chain recombines TRBV19 with TRBJ1-2; TRBD1 might be the D (6 bases). CDR3: CASSMFSAGAGGYTF. The CDR3 bases are TGTGCCAGTAGTATGTTTTCCGCAGGGGCGGGTGGCTACACCTTC.